Sequencing of this T cell receptor (beta chain) was carried out in a study of T-cell memory formation after mild COVID-19 (TCRdb year 2021). For context, the study as a whole: Most TCR sequence clusters were specific to one of the two donors. In a couple of donors, T-cell clones that expanded and contracted after mild COVID-19 were tracked by sequencing TCRalpha and TCRbeta repertoires over time. Two young, previously healthy adult volunteers, one female and one male, were included in the cohort. Here is what the overall study found, with its caveats: SARS-CoV-2 specificity was not confirmed for the second-wave clones peaking on day 37. Clones contracting from day 15 to 85 had balanced CD4/CD8 phenotypes, while a second wave expanding from day 15 to 37 was biased towards CD4+. Contracting CD4+ clones were located mainly in the CM and EM memory subsets, whereas CD8+ clones were found to be enriched in EMRA. Only two mild cases were covered by the study, and larger cohorts that include severe cases with pre-infection samples were considered necessary. The detection of some responding clones in pre-infection memory suggests that pre-existing cross-reactive memory T cells joined the SARS-CoV-2 response.

Ficoll-Paque density gradient centrifugation was the method used to isolate PBMCs. For sequencing, an Illumina NovaSeq 6000 was employed. TCRalpha and TCRbeta cDNA libraries were constructed by 5'RACE with constant-segment primers, with sample barcodes and unique molecular identifiers being introduced. RNA was extracted from every sample with Trizol reagent. Amplification of the libraries took two PCR steps, and the second step added a second sample barcode plus Illumina TruSeq adapters. Sequencing of the libraries was done on an Illumina NovaSeq, producing 2 x 150 bp paired-end reads. The original pipeline was this. With migec v1.2.7, reads were demultiplexed and then collapsed into UMI-guided consensus sequences. With mixcr v2.1.11, UMI consensuses were aligned to TRA and TRB V and J templates and assembled into clonotypes. Clonotypes were classified as expanded or contracted when called significant by both edgeR and NoisET, with noise models trained on biological replicates. For edgeR calls, the thresholds were a false discovery rate-adjusted p below 0.01 and a log2 fold-change of 1. As an exploratory analysis of dynamics, PCA with hierarchical clustering was applied to max-normalized trajectories of the 1000 most abundant clonotypes. The CD4 or CD8 phenotype of responding clones was assigned using the separately sequenced CD4+ and CD8+ repertoires. Using fastp at Q25 and MiXCR, TCRdb reprocessed the public reads and kept productive beta chains. When rows share a CDR3 protein, they turn into one entry using the most common DNA and genes. It is TCRdb's table, rather than the study itself, that gives the V and J calls and clone size. This sample has some 300,000 distinct CDR3 sequences in its table, and 15% to 20% of those were observed once. In total, the top ten clones hold over 20% of the sample.

This clonotype has at least ten counts. The specificity of this receptor is unknown. The conserved phenylalanine or tryptophan normally closing the CDR3 is absent here, so this likely arose from a read error. The DNA is left out, because the CDR3 cannot be placed on it with certainty; the CDR3 is given as TCRdb lists it. The clonotype originates from a man aged 18-30 years who had mild COVID-19 (a few samples of this study predate the infection). The sample titles of this study are shuffled in the database, so cell type and time point are left out; the donor was told from shared clones. Sequencing was carried out using PBMCs or a T cell subset sorted from them (not recorded which).

The CDR3 loop reads CSVDSRDFLS. The chain is assembled from TRBV29-1 and TRBJ1-2. The CDR3 has 10 amino acids, counting both end residues. CDR1 and CDR2 were assigned from the germline V gene as SQVTM and ANQGSEA.